Listed here are 17 T cell receptor beta chains from one sample, sequenced in a study of cytomegalovirus exposure and HLA in healthy donors. It was with 60 Vbeta and 13 Jbeta primers that the PCR ran. Assay used: immunoSEQ multiplex PCR; TCRdb lists only in-frame clones, some missing. The table lists about 110,000 clones, more than 60% of them singletons. The sample taken for sequencing was PBMCs. The receptors derive from a man aged 30-40 years in good health and CMV-seropositive.

The rearrangement uses TRBV6-6 and TRBJ2-7; 8 bases fit TRBD1. The CDR3 covers 13 residues. Trimming removed 4 bases from V and 2 bases from J; junction bases left unmatched: 1. Germline CDR1 MNHNY, CDR2 SVGAGI (reference sequence). CDR3 bases: TGTGCCAGCAGTTCGGACAGGGCCTACGAGCAGTACTTC. Translation: CASSSDRAYEQYF.

The rearrangement links TRBV4-2 to TRBJ2-5; D gene ambiguous. V was clipped by 0 bases and J by 7 bases, with 12 bases between them. This CDR3 is 14 amino acids long. Germline V CDR1 and CDR2: LGHNA, YNFKEQ. CDR3 region: CASSQDNAPGTQYF. The CDR3 region has the DNA TGTGCCAGCAGCCAAGATAACGCCCCGGGGACCCAGTACTTC.

This clone occurred a few times. The chain joins TRBV4-1 to TRBJ1-2; the D is unclear. The CDR3 sequence is 14 residues long. Per the germline V gene, CDR1 is MGHRA and CDR2 is YSYEKL. V gave up 7 bases and J gave up 3 bases, with 15 bases separating them. The CDR3 sequence: CASNEVNRYYGYTF. The CDR3 bases are TGCGCCAGCAATGAGGTCAACCGATACTATGGCTACACCTTC.

V usage is TRBV10-3 and J usage is TRBJ1-2, with no clear D. There are 12 residues in the CDR3. The germline V gene encodes CDR1 ENHRY and CDR2 SYGVKD. V gave up 7 bases and J gave up 0 bases, with 6 bases separating them. The CDR3 DNA follows: TGTGCCATCAATACACCTAACTATGGCTACACCTTC. This codes for CAINTPNYGYTF.

The chain employs TRBV19 and TRBJ2-2; TRBD2 matches at 12 bases. V lost 10 bases and J lost 3; bases outside the gene matches: 3. CDR3 length equals 14 residues. Germline lookup yields CDR1 LNHDA and CDR2 SQIVND (reference sequence). CDR3 amino acids: CATASGGDTGELFF. The CDR3 DNA sequence: TGTGCCACCGCTAGCGGGGGGGACACCGGGGAGCTGTTTTTT.

V is TRBV5-5 and J is TRBJ2-3; TRBD2 aligns across 8 bases. The CDR3 totals 17 residues. Germline V CDR1 and CDR2: SGHKS, YYEKEE (reference sequence). The ends lost 3 bases at V and 7 bases at J; junction bases unmatched: 16. The CDR3 nucleotides read TGTGCCAGCAGCTACCTATGGGCGGGGGGCCTCACGAATACGCAGTATTTT. Amino acid sequence: CASSYLWAGGLTNTQYF.

The V call is TRBV9, the J call TRBJ2-5; TRBD1 aligns across 9 bases. Trimming cost V 4 bases and J 5 bases; bases outside gene matches: 9. This CDR3 contains 15 residues. Germline values: CDR1 SGDLS, CDR2 YYNGEE. In DNA, the CDR3 is TGTGCCAGCAGCCCGAACGACAGGGGGGCGGAGACCCAGTACTTC. Translating gives CASSPNDRGAETQYF.

The chain combines TRBV25-1 with TRBJ2-7, with 8 bases fitting TRBD2. J was trimmed by 6 bases and V by 0 bases; bases with no gene match: 1. The V gene's germline CDR1 is MGHDK and CDR2 SYGVNS. The CDR3 contains 13 residues. The CDR3 protein is CASSEYRGGEQYF. The DNA of the CDR3 is TGTGCCAGCAGTGAATATCGGGGGGGCGAGCAGTACTTC.

The chain uses TRBV15 and TRBJ2-3, with TRBD2 identical over 12 bases. V lost 1 base and J lost 8; bases outside the gene matches: 13. Germline CDR1 and CDR2: LNHNV and YYDKDF (reference sequence). This CDR3 is built from 18 residues. CDR3 protein: CATSRVLFLAGGQGTQYF. DNA for the CDR3: TGTGCCACCAGCAGAGTCCTCTTTCTAGCGGGGGGGCAGGGTACGCAGTATTTT.

The chain employs TRBV2 and TRBJ2-2, with D possibly matching TRBD2 (6 bases). Germline V CDR1 and CDR2: SNHLY, FYNNEI. CDR3 length: 16 amino acids. V shed 7 bases and J shed 6 bases, with 21 bases lying between them. The CDR3 here is CASKNGGGADPGELFF. CDR3 bases: TGTGCCAGCAAAAACGGAGGAGGGGCCGACCCCGGGGAGCTGTTTTTT.

This clone was seen once. The chain couples TRBV13 to TRBJ2-5, with 9 bases aligning to TRBD2. V lost 5 bases, J lost 3 bases, and 13 bases stayed unmatched. Per the germline V gene, CDR1 is PRHDT and CDR2 is FYEKMQ (reference sequence). The CDR3 totals 17 residues. The CDR3 is CASSGAGGATREETQYF. The CDR3 DNA sequence: TGTGCCAGCAGCGGTGCGGGGGGGGCCACACGGGAAGAGACCCAGTACTTC.

The CDR3 protein is CASSLDATSGGPNTGELFF. In DNA form, the CDR3 reads TGCGCCAGCAGCTTGGACGCGACTAGCGGGGGACCTAACACCGGGGAGCTGTTTTTT. This rearrangement joins TRBV5-1 to TRBJ2-2; 12 bases align to TRBD2. Germline values: CDR1 SGHRS, CDR2 YFSETQ. This CDR3 has 19 amino acids. J was trimmed by 2 bases and V by 0 bases; bases with no gene match: 8.

The chain uses TRBV29-1 and TRBJ1-1; the D gene is possibly TRBD1 (5 bases). V lost 4 bases and J lost 2, with 17 bases in between. There are 15 residues in the CDR3. Per germline, CDR1 SQVTM and CDR2 ANQGSEA. CDR3 residues: CSVGGWRGRNTEAFF. In nucleotides, the CDR3 is TGCAGCGTTGGGGGATGGAGGGGACGTAACACTGAAGCTTTCTTT. Together with reference TRBV29-1 and TRBJ1-1, the CDR3 gives the full variable domain: SAVISQKPSRDICQRGTSLTIQCQVDSQVTMMFWYRQQPGQSLTLIATANQGSEATYESGFVIDKFPISRPNLTFSTLTVSNMSPEDSSIYLCSVGGWRGRNTEAFFGQGTRLTVV.

This clone was seen just once. The gene calls are TRBV7-3 and TRBJ2-2; 7 bases fit TRBD1. From germline, CDR1 is SGHTA and CDR2 FQGTGA. This CDR3 region has 16 residues. V dropped 4 bases and J dropped 5; count of bases not matched to a gene: 10. CDR3 loop: CASSSQTGVGTGELFF. Here the CDR3 DNA reads TGTGCCAGCAGCTCCCAAACAGGGGTCGGAACCGGGGAGCTGTTTTTT.

This sequence joins TRBV15 and TRBJ1-1; D is possibly TRBD1 (5 bases). V was clipped by 5 bases and J by 0 bases, with 10 bases between them. CDR3 length equals 14 residues. CDR1 LNHNV and CDR2 YYDKDF come from the germline V gene (reference sequence). The CDR3 coding sequence is TGTGCCACCAGCCGACAGACGATGAACACTGAAGCTTTCTTT. It encodes CATSRQTMNTEAFF.

The chain joins TRBV18 to TRBJ1-5; 9 bases align to TRBD1. From germline, CDR1 is KGHSH and CDR2 LQKENI. With V trimmed by 6 bases and J by 6 bases, 9 bases remained unmatched. The CDR3 length is 15 residues. The CDR3 loop reads CASSPAQGAGQPQHF. CDR3 DNA sequence: TGTGCCAGCTCGCCTGCACAGGGGGCAGGTCAGCCCCAGCATTTT.

The V gene is TRBV19, the J gene TRBJ1-2, with unresolved D. The CDR3 is made up of 15 amino acids. Germline V lookup: CDR1 LNHDA, CDR2 SQIVND (reference sequence). Trimming shortened V by 3 bases and J by 5 bases, and 16 bases separated the two germline ends. The CDR3 DNA reads TGTGCCAGTAGTATTTTTACGCGGGCTGTTTATGGCTACACCTTC. Translation: CASSIFTRAVYGYTF.